The entry that follows covers one T cell receptor (beta chain) sequence. Its antigen is still unknown. Germline V gene lookup returns CDR1 SGDLS and CDR2 YYNGEE. V lost 3 bases and J lost 4, with 13 bases in between. The CDR3 runs 14 residues. Repertoires were generated with immunoSEQ multiplex PCR, while TCRdb's copy carries only in-frame clones and drops some. The sample lists about 38,000 clones; approximately 86% were seen once. This sample is part of a study of radiotherapy plus CTLA-4 blockade in lung cancer. Whole-study context: Disease control was seen in approximately 29% of patients, objective responses in 15% to 20%. Study-level results: Response was reportedly best predicted by early blood T cell clone dynamics, with interferon-beta. After radiotherapy and ipilimumab, tumor-derived clones expanded in peripheral blood.

Participants had chemo-refractory metastatic non-small-cell lung cancer and were treated with focal radiation plus ipilimumab CTLA-4 blockade. The input for sequencing was peripheral blood, taken from a patient treated with radiotherapy plus ipilimumab. This chain connects TRBV9 to TRBJ1-1; D unresolved. The TCR sequence derives from a human donor with non-small cell lung cancer whose response to radiotherapy plus ipilimumab could not be evaluated. Here the CDR3 DNA reads TGTGCCAGCAGCGCCGGCGGTTGGGTCACTGAAGCTTTCTTT. This gives the protein CASSAGGWVTEAFF.